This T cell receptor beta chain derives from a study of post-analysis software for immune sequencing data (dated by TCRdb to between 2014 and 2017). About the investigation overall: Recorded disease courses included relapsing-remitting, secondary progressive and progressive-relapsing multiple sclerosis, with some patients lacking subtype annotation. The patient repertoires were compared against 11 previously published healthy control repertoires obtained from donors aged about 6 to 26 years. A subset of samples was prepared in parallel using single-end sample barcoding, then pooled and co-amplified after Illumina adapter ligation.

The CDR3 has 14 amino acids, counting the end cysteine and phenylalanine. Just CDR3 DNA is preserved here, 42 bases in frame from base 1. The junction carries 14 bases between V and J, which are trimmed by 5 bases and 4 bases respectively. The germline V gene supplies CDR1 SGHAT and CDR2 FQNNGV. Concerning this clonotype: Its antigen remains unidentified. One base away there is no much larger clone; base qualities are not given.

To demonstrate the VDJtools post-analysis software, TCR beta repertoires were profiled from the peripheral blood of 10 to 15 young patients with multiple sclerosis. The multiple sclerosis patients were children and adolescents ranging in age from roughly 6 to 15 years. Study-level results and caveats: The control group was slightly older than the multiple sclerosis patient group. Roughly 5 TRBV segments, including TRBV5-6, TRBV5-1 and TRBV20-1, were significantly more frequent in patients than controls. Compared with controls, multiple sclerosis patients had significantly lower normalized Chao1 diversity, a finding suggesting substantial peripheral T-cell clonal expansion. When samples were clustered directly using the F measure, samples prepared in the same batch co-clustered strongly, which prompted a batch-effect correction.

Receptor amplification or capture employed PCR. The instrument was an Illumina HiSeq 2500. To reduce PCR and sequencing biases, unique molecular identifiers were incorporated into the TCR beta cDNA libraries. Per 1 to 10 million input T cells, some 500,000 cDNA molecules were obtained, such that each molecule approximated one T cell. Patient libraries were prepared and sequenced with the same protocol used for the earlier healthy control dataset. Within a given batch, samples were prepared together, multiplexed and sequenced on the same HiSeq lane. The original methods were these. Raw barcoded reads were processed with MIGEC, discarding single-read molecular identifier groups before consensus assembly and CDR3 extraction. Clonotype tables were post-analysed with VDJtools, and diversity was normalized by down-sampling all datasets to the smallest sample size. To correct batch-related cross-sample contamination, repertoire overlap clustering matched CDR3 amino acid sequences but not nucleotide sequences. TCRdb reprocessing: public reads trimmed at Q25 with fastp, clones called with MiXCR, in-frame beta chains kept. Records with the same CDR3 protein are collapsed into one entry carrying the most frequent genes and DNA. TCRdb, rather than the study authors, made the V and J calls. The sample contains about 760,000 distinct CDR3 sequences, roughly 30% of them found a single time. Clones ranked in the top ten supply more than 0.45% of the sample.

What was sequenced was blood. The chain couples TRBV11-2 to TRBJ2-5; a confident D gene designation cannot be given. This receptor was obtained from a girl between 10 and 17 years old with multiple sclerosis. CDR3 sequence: CASSMNVVAETQYF. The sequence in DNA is TGTGCCAGCAGCATGAACGTAGTTGCAGAGACCCAGTACTTC.